This is a list of T cell receptor beta chains from one sample in a study of blood T cell repertoires in COVID-19. The data were produced by immunoSEQ multiplex PCR, yet TCRdb's version contains in-frame clones alone and is incomplete. The data show 250,000 to 350,000 clones, 80% to 85% seen once. Sequenced sample: peripheral blood. The source of these receptors is an older person with COVID-19, enrolled during active disease. The CDR3 runs from the conserved cysteine through the conserved F or W. D genes are given only for firm matches. Expanded clones get a size class; other rows say once, few or many, or leave the size out.

J	size	V	length	D	DNA	CDR3
TRBJ2-7	few	TRBV29-1	10	NA	TGCAGCGCGCTCTACTACGAGCAGTACTTC	CSALYYEQYF
TRBJ1-3	NA	TRBV2	14	TRBD1	TGTGCCAGCAGTCCACAGGGGTTTGAAAACACCATATATTTT	CASSPQGFENTIYF
TRBJ2-3	once	TRBV11-3	15	TRBD1	TGTGCCAGCAGCTACGGACAGGGAAGCACAGATACGCAGTATTTT	CASSYGQGSTDTQYF
TRBJ1-1	NA	TRBV12-3/TRBV12-4	12	TRBD1	TGTGCCAGCCAAAGGGGGCGGACTGAAGCTTTCTTT	CASQRGRTEAFF
TRBJ2-6	NA	TRBV28	17	NA	TGTGCCAGCAGGACCCGGGACATTCCTTCTGGGGCCAACGTCCTGACTTTC	CASRTRDIPSGANVLTF
TRBJ2-3	NA	TRBV19	14	TRBD1	TGTGCCAGTATGGGGACAGGGACGACAGATACGCAGTATTTT	CASMGTGTTDTQYF
TRBJ1-2	NA	TRBV2	13	NA	TGTGCCAGCAACCCAGACAGGTTCTTGGGCTACACCTTC	CASNPDRFLGYTF
TRBJ1-1	few	TRBV7-2	14	NA	TGTGCCAGCAGCGACCGAAGGGGGAACACTGAAGCTTTCTTT	CASSDRRGNTEAFF
TRBJ1-2	NA	TRBV19	11	NA	TGTGCCAGTGGCATGGTATTTGGCTACACCTTC	CASGMVFGYTF
TRBJ2-7	NA	TRBV11-2	14	NA	TGTGCCAGCAGCTTAGTTTGGAGCTCCTACGAGCAGTACTTC	CASSLVWSSYEQYF
TRBJ2-7	NA	TRBV13	12	TRBD2	TGTGCCAGCAGCCCCGGGGGGGCCGAGCAGTACTTC	CASSPGGAEQYF
TRBJ1-2	NA	TRBV6-6	16	TRBD1	TGTGCCAGCAGTTATCCACTGGACAGGGCCAGGGATGGCTACACCTTC	CASSYPLDRARDGYTF
TRBJ2-1	NA	TRBV7-3	16	TRBD2	TGTGCCAGCAGCCAAAAAACTAGCGGGGTTGACAATGAGCAGTTCTTC	CASSQKTSGVDNEQFF
TRBJ1-5	NA	TRBV7-9	15	NA	TGTGCCAGCAGCTTAGTAGGGGCTCCGTATCAGCCCCAGCATTTT	CASSLVGAPYQPQHF
TRBJ2-2	NA	TRBV19	15	TRBD1	TGTGCCAGTAGTAGACAGGGGATGAACACCGGGGAGCTGTTTTTT	CASSRQGMNTGELFF
TRBJ2-7	NA	TRBV5-4	14	TRBD2	TGTGCCAGCGGTCTAGCGGGTGCTTTCTACGAGCAGTACTTC	CASGLAGAFYEQYF
TRBJ2-3	once	TRBV3-1/TRBV3-2	14	TRBD2	TGTGCCAGCAGCCAAGCGGGGGGGGCAGATACGCAGTATTTT	CASSQAGGADTQYF
TRBJ2-7	NA	TRBV5-1	14	TRBD1	TGCGCCAGCAGATACGGGACAGGAGCCTACGAGCAGTACTTC	CASRYGTGAYEQYF
TRBJ1-3	NA	TRBV5-1	16	TRBD1	TGCGCCAGCAGCTTGAGGGGGCATTCGGCTGGAAACACCATATATTTT	CASSLRGHSAGNTIYF
TRBJ2-1	NA	TRBV4-1	14	NA	TGCGCCAGCAGCCAAGCGTCAGGGGCCGATGAGCAGTTCTTC	CASSQASGADEQFF
TRBJ2-2	NA	TRBV27	14	NA	TGTGCCAGCAGAAAAGGAGGGTTTCCCGGGGAGCTGTTTTTT	CASRKGGFPGELFF
TRBJ2-7	NA	TRBV19	15	TRBD2	TGTGCCAGTAGTGCCACTAGCGGGGCCCTCTACGAGCAGTACTTC	CASSATSGALYEQYF
TRBJ2-3	few	TRBV6-2/TRBV6-3	17	NA	TGTGCCAGCAGTTACTCGAGTGGGGCCGTGAGAACAGATACGCAGTATTTT	CASSYSSGAVRTDTQYF
TRBJ1-4	NA	TRBV6-5	15	TRBD1	TGTGCCAGCAGTACTCAGGGACAGCCTAATGAAAAACTGTTTTTT	CASSTQGQPNEKLFF
TRBJ1-2	NA	TRBV6-5	15	NA	TGTGCCAGCAGTTACGGACAGCACTATTCCTATGGCTACACCTTC	CASSYGQHYSYGYTF
TRBJ1-4	NA	TRBV11-2	16	TRBD1	TGTGCCAGCAGCCCGGGACAGGGGGGACCCTATGAAAAACTGTTTTTT	CASSPGQGGPYEKLFF
TRBJ2-6	NA	TRBV9	18	NA	TGTGCCAGCAGCCCCAGACACCTGCCGAGCTCTGGGGCCAACGTCCTGACTTTC	CASSPRHLPSSGANVLTF
TRBJ2-2	NA	TRBV11-2	11	NA	TGTGCCCTTTGGGGAGGCGGGGAGCTGTTTTTT	CALWGGGELFF
TRBJ1-6	few	TRBV7-2	15	NA	TGTGCCAGCAGCCGGGGGGATTCCGCCTATTCACCCCTCCACTTT	CASSRGDSAYSPLHF
TRBJ1-2	NA	TRBV24-1	15	TRBD1	TGTGCCACCAGTGACTCCGACAGGGAGTACTATGGCTACACCTTC	CATSDSDREYYGYTF
TRBJ1-1	NA	TRBV5-8	16	NA	TGTGCCAGCAGCTTGCGAGGTGCCCTCCCCAACACTGAAGCTTTCTTT	CASSLRGALPNTEAFF
TRBJ1-3	NA	TRBV7-8	17	NA	TGTGCCAGCAGCTTAAGATTGGCCGGGAGCTCTGGAAACACCATATATTTT	CASSLRLAGSSGNTIYF
TRBJ1-1	NA	TRBV5-1	12	NA	TGCGCCAGCAGCCTACAGGGCTCTGAAGCTTTCTTT	CASSLQGSEAFF
TRBJ1-4	NA	TRBV19	15	TRBD1	TGTGCCAGTAGTGTTGGACAGGGCCCTAATGAAAAACTGTTTTTT	CASSVGQGPNEKLFF
TRBJ1-2	NA	TRBV27	16	TRBD1	TGTGCCAGCAGTTTATCGGTCTGGGACAGGGAGAGCGGCTACACCTTC	CASSLSVWDRESGYTF
TRBJ1-5	NA	TRBV6-2/TRBV6-3	15	NA	TGTGCCAGCAGTTACGTGGACAGTAGCAATCAGCCCCAGCATTTT	CASSYVDSSNQPQHF
TRBJ2-7	NA	TRBV18	14	TRBD1	TGTGCCAGCTCACCGGACAGGAGATCCTACGAGCAGTACTTC	CASSPDRRSYEQYF
TRBJ2-3	NA	TRBV5-1	15	TRBD2	TGCGCCAGCAGCCAGGGACTAGCGGGAGGGCGTACGCAGTATTTT	CASSQGLAGGRTQYF
TRBJ1-1	NA	TRBV6-2/TRBV6-3	13	NA	TGTGCCAGCAGTTTTGGGGGCGGAACTGAAGCTTTCTTT	CASSFGGGTEAFF
TRBJ1-5	NA	TRBV18	14	TRBD1	TGTGCCAGCTCAATCGACAGGGTAGGTCAGCCCCAGCATTTT	CASSIDRVGQPQHF
TRBJ1-5	NA	TRBV25-1	14	TRBD1	TGTGCCAGCAGTGGGGACAGGGGTTTTCGGCCCCAGCATTTT	CASSGDRGFRPQHF
TRBJ2-7	NA	TRBV19	13	TRBD1	TGTGCCAGTAGTCAAAGACAGGGTAACGAGCAGTACTTC	CASSQRQGNEQYF
TRBJ2-7	NA	TRBV5-8	14	TRBD1	TGTGCCAGCAGCTTGTACAGGACAGGGGCCGAGCAGTACTTC	CASSLYRTGAEQYF
TRBJ1-2	few	TRBV24-1	15	NA	TGTGCCACCAGTGACACCCCGGGAGGACGAGGAGGCTACACCTTC	CATSDTPGGRGGYTF
TRBJ1-3	NA	TRBV7-3	15	NA	TGTGCCAGCAGCTTGTGGGGAGCTCCCGGAAACACCATATATTTT	CASSLWGAPGNTIYF
TRBJ2-4	NA	TRBV9	16	NA	TGTGCCAGCAGCGTAGATACGGAGGAGGGGTGGCTCGATCAGTACTTC	CASSVDTEEGWLDQYF
TRBJ2-3	NA	TRBV19	15	TRBD2	TGTGCCAGTAGTATCGCGGGAGGCTCCACAGATACGCAGTATTTT	CASSIAGGSTDTQYF
TRBJ1-5	NA	TRBV24-1	16	TRBD1	TGTGCCACCAGTGATCCCACAGGGGCCGGCAATCAGCCCCAGCATTTT	CATSDPTGAGNQPQHF
TRBJ2-4	NA	TRBV29-1	16	TRBD2	TGCAGCGTTGAAAAGGGACTAGCGGGAGCCAAAAACATTCAGTACTTC	CSVEKGLAGAKNIQYF
TRBJ1-5	NA	TRBV3-1/TRBV3-2	16	NA	TGTGCCAGCAGCCAAGGTCTTGCAGGGGTCAATCAGCCCCAGCATTTT	CASSQGLAGVNQPQHF